The rows below give T cell receptor beta chains drawn from one sample of a study of cytomegalovirus exposure and HLA in healthy donors. Repertoires were generated with immunoSEQ multiplex PCR, while TCRdb's copy carries only in-frame clones and drops some. This sample has fewer than 120,000 clones, with more than 65% found just once. Material: PBMCs. The receptors were gathered from a man younger than 40 in good health and CMV-seropositive. CDR3s include the opening cysteine and the closing phenylalanine or tryptophan. The D gene is left open where the match is weak. Clone size is shown for a subset of rows, as once, few, many or a class of expanded clone.

abundance: .
d_gene: TRBD2
v_gene: TRBV5-1
j_gene: TRBJ2-1
len: 15
CDR3aa: CASSSTSGRMNEQFF
CDR3nt: TGCGCCAGCAGCTCTACTAGCGGGAGGATGAATGAGCAGTTCTTC

abundance: .
d_gene: TRBD2
v_gene: TRBV5-6
j_gene: TRBJ2-3
len: 14
CDR3aa: CASSLAGGTDTQYF
CDR3nt: TGTGCCAGCAGCTTGGCCGGGGGGACAGATACGCAGTATTTT

abundance: .
d_gene: .
v_gene: TRBV6-1
j_gene: TRBJ2-7
len: 14
CDR3aa: CATRSKDRAYEQYF
CDR3nt: TGTGCCACCCGATCGAAGGACAGAGCCTACGAGCAGTACTTC

abundance: .
d_gene: TRBD2
v_gene: TRBV7-8
j_gene: TRBJ2-4
len: 21
CDR3aa: CASSRGATSGGPRGLKNIQYF
CDR3nt: TGTGCCAGCAGCCGTGGGGCTACTAGCGGGGGGCCTCGGGGATTGAAAAACATTCAGTACTTC

abundance: .
d_gene: .
v_gene: TRBV7-9
j_gene: TRBJ1-2
len: 8
CDR3aa: CASSLAIF
CDR3nt: TGTGCCAGCAGCTTAGCTATCTTC

abundance: .
d_gene: .
v_gene: TRBV6-5
j_gene: TRBJ1-1
len: 14
CDR3aa: CASSYRQLNTEAFF
CDR3nt: TGTGCCAGCAGTTACAGACAGCTGAACACTGAAGCTTTCTTT

abundance: .
d_gene: TRBD1
v_gene: TRBV7-9
j_gene: TRBJ2-5
len: 14
CDR3aa: CASRPSQGWETQYF
CDR3nt: TGTGCCAGCAGACCCTCACAGGGGTGGGAGACCCAGTACTTC

abundance: .
d_gene: TRBD1
v_gene: TRBV4-3
j_gene: TRBJ1-2
len: 14
CDR3aa: CASSPSGQGGSYTF
CDR3nt: TGCGCCAGCAGCCCCTCCGGACAGGGGGGCTCCTACACCTTC

abundance: .
d_gene: TRBD1
v_gene: TRBV30
j_gene: TRBJ1-4
len: 13
CDR3aa: CAWSVGQGEKLFF
CDR3nt: TGTGCCTGGAGTGTAGGACAGGGGGAAAAACTGTTTTTT

abundance: few
d_gene: .
v_gene: TRBV7-2
j_gene: TRBJ2-1
len: 16
CDR3aa: CASSPSLRGPNNEQFF
CDR3nt: TGTGCCAGCAGCCCCAGCTTGCGGGGGCCCAACAATGAGCAGTTCTTC

abundance: .
d_gene: .
v_gene: TRBV6-1
j_gene: TRBJ1-3
len: 16
CDR3aa: CASSDPRRGTGNTIYF
CDR3nt: TGTGCCAGCAGTGACCCGCGTCGGGGAACTGGAAACACCATATATTTT

abundance: .
d_gene: .
v_gene: TRBV28
j_gene: TRBJ1-2
len: 14
CDR3aa: CASSLGYSDYGYTF
CDR3nt: TGTGCCAGCAGTTTAGGGTACAGTGACTATGGCTACACCTTC

abundance: .
d_gene: TRBD2
v_gene: TRBV6-6
j_gene: TRBJ2-5
len: 13
CDR3aa: CASTYSGGETQYF
CDR3nt: TGTGCCAGCACCTACTCGGGGGGAGAGACCCAGTACTTC

abundance: .
d_gene: .
v_gene: TRBV19
j_gene: TRBJ2-3
len: 13
CDR3aa: CAISTNPSGTQYF
CDR3nt: TGTGCCATATCTACGAACCCCTCTGGTACGCAGTATTTT

abundance: few
d_gene: .
v_gene: TRBV29-1
j_gene: TRBJ1-1
len: 13
CDR3aa: CSVLGAETIEAFF
CDR3nt: TGCAGCGTCCTGGGAGCCGAGACGATTGAAGCTTTCTTT

abundance: .
d_gene: .
v_gene: TRBV4-1
j_gene: TRBJ2-7
len: 14
CDR3aa: CASSQATGNYEQYF
CDR3nt: TGCGCCAGCAGCCAAGCAACAGGGAACTACGAGCAGTACTTC

abundance: .
d_gene: .
v_gene: TRBV27
j_gene: TRBJ2-7
len: 15
CDR3aa: CASSLYRAIPYEQYF
CDR3nt: TGTGCCAGCAGTTTATACAGGGCAATACCCTACGAGCAGTACTTC

abundance: .
d_gene: .
v_gene: TRBV5-8
j_gene: TRBJ1-2
len: 17
CDR3aa: CASSLHFVRNANYGYTF
CDR3nt: TGTGCCAGCAGCTTGCATTTTGTCAGGAACGCTAACTATGGCTACACCTTC

abundance: .
d_gene: TRBD1
v_gene: TRBV27
j_gene: TRBJ2-7
len: 15
CDR3aa: CASSSLMTGADEQYF
CDR3nt: TGTGCCAGCAGTTCCCTCATGACAGGGGCTGACGAGCAGTACTTC

abundance: .
d_gene: .
v_gene: TRBV7-9
j_gene: TRBJ1-1
len: 13
CDR3aa: CASSLGGGRETFF
CDR3nt: TGTGCCAGCAGCCTGGGTGGCGGGCGCGAGACTTTCTTT

abundance: few
d_gene: TRBD2
v_gene: TRBV4-1
j_gene: TRBJ2-1
len: 15
CDR3aa: CASSLQAGANNEQFF
CDR3nt: TGCGCCAGCAGCCTTCAAGCGGGGGCGAACAATGAGCAGTTCTTC

abundance: .
d_gene: .
v_gene: TRBV30
j_gene: TRBJ2-1
len: 14
CDR3aa: CAWNSGSSYNEQFF
CDR3nt: TGTGCCTGGAATTCTGGTAGCTCCTACAATGAGCAGTTCTTC

abundance: .
d_gene: TRBD2
v_gene: TRBV7-6
j_gene: TRBJ2-3
len: 14
CDR3aa: CASSIAGGPDTQYF
CDR3nt: TGTGCCAGCAGCATAGCGGGGGGGCCCGATACGCAGTATTTT

abundance: .
d_gene: TRBD1
v_gene: TRBV28
j_gene: TRBJ1-5
len: 19
CDR3aa: CASTLGDRGRKGSNQPQHF
CDR3nt: TGTGCCAGCACTCTCGGGGACAGGGGACGAAAGGGGAGCAATCAGCCCCAGCATTTT

abundance: .
d_gene: .
v_gene: TRBV7-9
j_gene: TRBJ2-5
len: 14
CDR3aa: CASSLQGGWETQYF
CDR3nt: TGTGCCAGCAGCCTCCAGGGAGGATGGGAGACCCAGTACTTC

abundance: .
d_gene: TRBD1
v_gene: TRBV27
j_gene: TRBJ2-7
len: 15
CDR3aa: CASSRTRDRGYEQYF
CDR3nt: TGTGCCAGCAGCCGGACCCGGGACAGGGGGTACGAGCAGTACTTC

abundance: .
d_gene: .
v_gene: TRBV13
j_gene: TRBJ2-5
len: 13
CDR3aa: CASSGDSQETQYF
CDR3nt: TGTGCCAGCAGCGGGGACTCCCAAGAGACCCAGTACTTC

abundance: .
d_gene: .
v_gene: TRBV28
j_gene: TRBJ1-2
len: 12
CDR3aa: CASTGTDGGYTF
CDR3nt: TGTGCCAGCACCGGGACTGACGGGGGCTACACCTTC